This entry features one TCR beta chain sequence. This sample was taken from a study of cytomegalovirus exposure and HLA in healthy donors. 13 Jbeta primers and 60 Vbeta primers were used for the PCR. Data came from immunoSEQ multiplex PCR; TCRdb stores just in-frame clones and leaves some out. The sample lists some 140,000 clones; 60% to 85% were seen once. There are 17 residues in the CDR3. Germline V CDR1 and CDR2: SGHVS, FQNEAQ. The V and J ends lost 1 base and 0 bases, in that order; junction bases with no gene match: 4. Sequencing was done on a sample of PBMCs. The origin of this receptor is a woman in her 40s in good health and CMV-seronegative. V gene TRBV7-8 combines with J gene TRBJ2-3; 10 nucleotides agree with TRBD2. The CDR3 DNA sequence: TGTGCCAGCAGCTTAGAAACTAGCGGGATTAGCACAGATACGCAGTATTTT. Translated, it gives CASSLETSGISTDTQYF.